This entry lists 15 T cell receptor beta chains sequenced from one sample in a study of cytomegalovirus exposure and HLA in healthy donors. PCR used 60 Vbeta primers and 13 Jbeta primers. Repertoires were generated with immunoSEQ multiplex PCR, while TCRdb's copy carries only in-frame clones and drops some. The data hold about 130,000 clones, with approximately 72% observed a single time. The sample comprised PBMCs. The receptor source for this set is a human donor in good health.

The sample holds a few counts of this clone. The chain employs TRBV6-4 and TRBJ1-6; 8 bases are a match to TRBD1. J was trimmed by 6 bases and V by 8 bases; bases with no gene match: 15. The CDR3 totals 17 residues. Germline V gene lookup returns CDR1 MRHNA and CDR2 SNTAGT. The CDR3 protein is CASPGTGAKGANSPLHF. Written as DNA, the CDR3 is TGTGCCAGCCCCGGGACAGGTGCCAAGGGGGCTAATTCACCCCTCCACTTT.

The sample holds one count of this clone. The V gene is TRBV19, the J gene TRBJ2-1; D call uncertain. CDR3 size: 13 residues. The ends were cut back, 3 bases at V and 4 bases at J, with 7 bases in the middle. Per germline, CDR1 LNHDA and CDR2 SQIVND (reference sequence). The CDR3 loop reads CASSITSYNEQFF. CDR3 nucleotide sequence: TGTGCCAGTAGTATTACGAGTTACAATGAGCAGTTCTTC.

The CDR3: CASRLDRRTGELFF. CDR3 DNA: TGTGCCAGCCGCTTGGACAGGCGGACCGGGGAGCTGTTTTTT. This chain joins TRBV6-1 and TRBJ2-2; 7 positions match TRBD1. Germline CDR1 MNHNS, CDR2 SASEGT. V trimming: 8 bases; J trimming: 5 bases; junction bases outside the gene matches: 8. CDR3 length: 14 amino acids.

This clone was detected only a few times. CDR3 bases: TGCGCCAGCAGCTTGGGACAGGGCCCTCACGAGCAGTACTTC. Protein product: CASSLGQGPHEQYF. This sequence joins TRBV5-1 and TRBJ2-7; 7 bases are shared with TRBD1. CDR3 length: 14 residues. J lost 5 bases, V lost 0 bases, and 5 bases had no gene match. CDR1 is SGHRS, CDR2 YFSETQ, per germline.

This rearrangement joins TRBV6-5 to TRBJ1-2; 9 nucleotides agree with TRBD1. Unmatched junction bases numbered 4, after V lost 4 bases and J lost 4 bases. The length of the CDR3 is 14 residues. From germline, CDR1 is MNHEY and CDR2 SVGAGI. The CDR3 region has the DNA TGTGCCAGCAGTTCGGGACAGGGCATCTATGGCTACACCTTC. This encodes CASSSGQGIYGYTF.

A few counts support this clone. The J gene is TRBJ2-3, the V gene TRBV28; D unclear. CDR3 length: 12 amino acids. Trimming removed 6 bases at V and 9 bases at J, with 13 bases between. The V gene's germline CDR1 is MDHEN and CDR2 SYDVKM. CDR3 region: CASSTLPGTQYF. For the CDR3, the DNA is TGTGCCAGCAGCACTCTCCCCGGGACGCAGTATTTT.

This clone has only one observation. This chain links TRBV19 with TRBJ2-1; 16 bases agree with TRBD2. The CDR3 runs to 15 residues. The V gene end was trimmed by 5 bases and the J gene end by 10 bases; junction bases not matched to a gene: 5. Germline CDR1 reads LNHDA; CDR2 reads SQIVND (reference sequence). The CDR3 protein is CASSGTSGGAREQFF. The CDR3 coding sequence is TGTGCCAGTAGTGGGACTAGCGGGGGGGCAAGGGAGCAGTTCTTC.

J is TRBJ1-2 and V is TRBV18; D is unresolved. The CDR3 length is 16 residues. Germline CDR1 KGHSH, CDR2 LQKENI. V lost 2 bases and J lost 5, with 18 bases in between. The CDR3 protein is CASSPGPVAGQYGYTF. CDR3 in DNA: TGTGCCAGCTCACCAGGCCCGGTGGCAGGTCAATATGGCTACACCTTC.

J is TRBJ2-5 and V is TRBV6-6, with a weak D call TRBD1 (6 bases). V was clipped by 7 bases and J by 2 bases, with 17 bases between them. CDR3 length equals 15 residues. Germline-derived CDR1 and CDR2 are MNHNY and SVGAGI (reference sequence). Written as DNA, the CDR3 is TGTGCCAGCAACCTACACGGGACACGGCAAGAGACCCAGTACTTC. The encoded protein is CASNLHGTRQETQYF.

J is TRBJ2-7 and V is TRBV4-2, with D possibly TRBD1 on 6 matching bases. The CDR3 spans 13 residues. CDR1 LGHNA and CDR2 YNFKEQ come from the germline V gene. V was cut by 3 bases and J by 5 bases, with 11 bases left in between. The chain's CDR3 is CASSQTGGNEQYF. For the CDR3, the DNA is TGTGCCAGCAGCCAGACAGGAGGAAACGAGCAGTACTTC.

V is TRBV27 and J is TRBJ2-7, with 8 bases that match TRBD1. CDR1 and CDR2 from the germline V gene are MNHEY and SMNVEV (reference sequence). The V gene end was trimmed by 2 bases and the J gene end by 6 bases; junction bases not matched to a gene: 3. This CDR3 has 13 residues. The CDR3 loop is CASSLARGREQYF. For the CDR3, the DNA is TGTGCCAGCAGTTTAGCCAGGGGGCGCGAGCAGTACTTC.

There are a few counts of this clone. The CDR3 DNA follows: TGTGCCAGCAGCTTTGGAGCTAGCGGGGTCACAGATACGCAGTATTTT. Protein product: CASSFGASGVTDTQYF. The V call is TRBV7-9, the J call TRBJ2-3; 9 nucleotides line up with TRBD2. V lost 3 bases and J lost 2; bases outside the gene matches: 6. Germline lookup yields CDR1 SEHNR and CDR2 FQNEAQ (reference sequence). This CDR3 region has 16 residues. The complete variable domain, with remaining parts taken from reference TRBV7-9 and TRBJ2-3, reads DTGVSQNPRHKITKRGQNVTFRCDPISEHNRLYWYRQTLGQGPEFLTYFQNEAQLEKSRLLSDRFSAERPKGSFSTLEIQRTEQGDSAMYLCASSFGASGVTDTQYFGPGTRLTVL.

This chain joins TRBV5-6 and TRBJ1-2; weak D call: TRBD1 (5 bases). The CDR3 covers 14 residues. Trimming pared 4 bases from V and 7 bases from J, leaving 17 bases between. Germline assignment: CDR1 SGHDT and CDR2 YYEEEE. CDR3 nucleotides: TGTGCCAGCAGCCCCGACAGACTAGCCAGTGGCTACACCTTC. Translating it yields CASSPDRLASGYTF.

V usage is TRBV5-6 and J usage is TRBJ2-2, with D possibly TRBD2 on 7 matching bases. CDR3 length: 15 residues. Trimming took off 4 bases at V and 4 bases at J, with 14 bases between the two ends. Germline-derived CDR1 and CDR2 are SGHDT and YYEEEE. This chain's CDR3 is CASSLTGRVTGELFF. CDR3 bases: TGTGCCAGCAGCCTTACAGGGAGGGTCACCGGGGAGCTGTTTTTT.

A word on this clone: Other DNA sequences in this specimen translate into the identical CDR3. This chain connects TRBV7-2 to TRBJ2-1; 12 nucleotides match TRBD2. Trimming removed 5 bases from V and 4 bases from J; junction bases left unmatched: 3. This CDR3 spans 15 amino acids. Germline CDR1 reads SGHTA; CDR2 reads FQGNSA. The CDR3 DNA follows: TGTGCCAGCAGCCGCGGGACTAGCGGGTACAATGAGCAGTTCTTC. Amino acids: CASSRGTSGYNEQFF. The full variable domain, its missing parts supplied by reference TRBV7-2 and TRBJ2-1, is GAGVSQSPSNKVTEKGKDVELRCDPISGHTALYWYRQSLGQGLEFLIYFQGNSAPDKSGLPSDRFSAERTGGSVSTLTIQRTQQEDSAVYLCASSRGTSGYNEQFFGPGTRLTVL.